Given below is one TCR beta chain in context. This entry belongs to a study of CD8 T cells in Susac syndrome. With random hexamers, about 0.45 to 1 ug RNA was reverse transcribed. The authors amplified TCR beta CDR3 across 54 Vbeta and 13 Jbeta using immunoSEQ multiplex PCR. TCRdb processed the immunoSEQ multiplex PCR reads anew with MiXCR; each CDR3 protein has one entry. The sample carries some 150,000 distinct CDR3 sequences, 85% to 95% recorded once. CD8+ and CD4+ T cells from blood underwent TCR beta sequencing, which was carried out in a high-throughput format. TEMRA cells were FACS-enriched, with CD8+ and CD4+ T cells isolated negatively. Germline-derived CDR1 and CDR2 are SGHVS and FNYEAQ. The CDR3 spans 15 residues. The V gene lost 5 bases and the J gene lost 9 bases, with 19 bases spanning the gap.

The specimen was CD8+ T cells from PBMCs. The chain combines TRBV7-6 with TRBJ1-4, with a weak D call TRBD1 (5 bases). The TCR comes from a human donor in good health. The CDR3: CASSPSVGGTKKLFF. CDR3 bases: TGTGCCAGCAGCCCGTCCGTGGGGGGAACCAAAAAACTGTTTTTT.